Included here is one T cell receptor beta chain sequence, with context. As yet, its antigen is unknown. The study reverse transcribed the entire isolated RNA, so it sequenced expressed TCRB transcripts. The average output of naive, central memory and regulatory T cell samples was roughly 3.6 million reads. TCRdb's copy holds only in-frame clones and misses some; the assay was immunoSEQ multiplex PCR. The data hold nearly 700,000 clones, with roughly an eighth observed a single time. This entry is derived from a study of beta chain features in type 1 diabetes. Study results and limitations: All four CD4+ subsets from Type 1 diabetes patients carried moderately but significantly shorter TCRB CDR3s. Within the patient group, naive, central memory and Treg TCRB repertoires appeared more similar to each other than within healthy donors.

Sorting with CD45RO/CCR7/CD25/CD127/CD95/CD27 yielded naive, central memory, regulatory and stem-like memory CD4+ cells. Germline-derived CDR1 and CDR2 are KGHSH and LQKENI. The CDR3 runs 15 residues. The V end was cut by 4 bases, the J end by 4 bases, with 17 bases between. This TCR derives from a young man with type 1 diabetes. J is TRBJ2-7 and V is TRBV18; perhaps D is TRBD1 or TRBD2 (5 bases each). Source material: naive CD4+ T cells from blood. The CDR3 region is CASSRASGGRYEQYF. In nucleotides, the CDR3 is TGTGCCAGCTCACGCGCCTCTGGGGGAAGGTACGAGCAGTACTTC.